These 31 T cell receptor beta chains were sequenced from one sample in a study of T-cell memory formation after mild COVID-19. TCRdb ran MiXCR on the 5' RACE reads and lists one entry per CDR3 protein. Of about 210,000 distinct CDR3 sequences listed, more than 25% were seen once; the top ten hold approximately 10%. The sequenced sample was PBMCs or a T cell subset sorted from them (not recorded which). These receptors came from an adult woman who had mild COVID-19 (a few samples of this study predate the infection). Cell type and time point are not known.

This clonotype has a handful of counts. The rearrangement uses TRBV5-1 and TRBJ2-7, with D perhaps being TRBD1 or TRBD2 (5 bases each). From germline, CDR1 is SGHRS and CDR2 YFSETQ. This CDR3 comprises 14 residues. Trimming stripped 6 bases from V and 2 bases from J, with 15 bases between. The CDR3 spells CASNRDQRAYEQYF. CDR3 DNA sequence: TGCGCCAGCAACCGGGACCAAAGGGCCTACGAGCAGTACTTC.

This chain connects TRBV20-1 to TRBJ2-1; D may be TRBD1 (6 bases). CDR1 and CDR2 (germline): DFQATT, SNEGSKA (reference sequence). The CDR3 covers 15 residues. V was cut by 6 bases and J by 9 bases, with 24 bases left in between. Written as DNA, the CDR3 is TGCAGTGCCGAGCCCCCTCAGGGGACCGAAGGTGAGCAGTTCTTC. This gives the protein CSAEPPQGTEGEQFF.

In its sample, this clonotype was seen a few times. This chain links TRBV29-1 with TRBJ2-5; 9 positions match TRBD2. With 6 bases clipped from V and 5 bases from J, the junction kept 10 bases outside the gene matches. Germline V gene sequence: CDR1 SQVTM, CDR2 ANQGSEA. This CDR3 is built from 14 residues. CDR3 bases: TGCAGCGTGGCGGCGCGGGGGGGCCGGGAGACCCAGTACTTC. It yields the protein CSVAARGGRETQYF.

In nucleotides, the CDR3 is TGTGCCAGCAGTGTCCAGGCTAGCGTTCAGTACTTC. Translation: CASSVQASVQYF. The rearrangement uses TRBV28 and TRBJ2-5, with D perhaps TRBD2 (6 bases). Per germline, CDR1 MDHEN and CDR2 SYDVKM. CDR3 length: 12 residues. V was cut by 5 bases and J by 11 bases, with 15 bases left in between.

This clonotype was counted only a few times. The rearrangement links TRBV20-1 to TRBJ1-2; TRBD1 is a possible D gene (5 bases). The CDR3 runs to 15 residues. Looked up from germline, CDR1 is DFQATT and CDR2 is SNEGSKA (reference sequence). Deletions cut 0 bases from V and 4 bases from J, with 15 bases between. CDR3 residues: CSARDGAAPPYGYTF. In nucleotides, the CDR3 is TGCAGTGCTAGAGATGGGGCCGCCCCTCCCTATGGCTACACCTTC.

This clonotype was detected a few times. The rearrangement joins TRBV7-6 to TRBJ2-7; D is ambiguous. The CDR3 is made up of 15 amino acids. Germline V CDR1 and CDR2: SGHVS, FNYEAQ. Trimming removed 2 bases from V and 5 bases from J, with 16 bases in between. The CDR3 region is CASSLSAGRTDEQYF. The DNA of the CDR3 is TGTGCCAGCAGCTTAAGCGCAGGTCGTACCGACGAGCAGTACTTC.

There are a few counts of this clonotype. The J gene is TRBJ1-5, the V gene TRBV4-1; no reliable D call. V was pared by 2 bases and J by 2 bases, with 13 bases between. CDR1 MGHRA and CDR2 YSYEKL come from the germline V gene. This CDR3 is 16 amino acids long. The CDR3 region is CASSQFWGGGNQPQHF. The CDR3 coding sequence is TGCGCCAGCAGCCAATTTTGGGGTGGTGGCAATCAGCCCCAGCATTTT.

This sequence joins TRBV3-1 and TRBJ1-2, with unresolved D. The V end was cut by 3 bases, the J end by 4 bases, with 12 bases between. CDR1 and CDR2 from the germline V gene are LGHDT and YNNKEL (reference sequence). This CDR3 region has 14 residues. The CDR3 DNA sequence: TGTGCCAGCAGCCATGTTTTTCGACCCTATGGCTACACCTTC. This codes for CASSHVFRPYGYTF.

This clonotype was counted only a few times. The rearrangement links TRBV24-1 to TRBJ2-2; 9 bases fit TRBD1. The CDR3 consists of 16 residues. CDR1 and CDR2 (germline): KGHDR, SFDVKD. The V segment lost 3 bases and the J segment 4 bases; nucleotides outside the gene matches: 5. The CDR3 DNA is TGTGCCACCAGTGATCCGGACAGGGGCGGCACCGGGGAGCTGTTTTTT. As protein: CATSDPDRGGTGELFF.

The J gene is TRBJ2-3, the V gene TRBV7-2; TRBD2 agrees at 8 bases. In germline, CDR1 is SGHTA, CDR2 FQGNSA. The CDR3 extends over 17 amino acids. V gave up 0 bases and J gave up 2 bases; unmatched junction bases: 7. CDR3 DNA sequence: TGTGCCAGCAGCTTAGCGCTTGGTAGCGGGGCCACAGATACGCAGTATTTT. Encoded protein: CASSLALGSGATDTQYF. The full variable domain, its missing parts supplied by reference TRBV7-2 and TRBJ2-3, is GAGVSQSPSNKVTEKGKDVELRCDPISGHTALYWYRQSLGQGLEFLIYFQGNSAPDKSGLPSDRFSAERTGGSVSTLTIQRTQQEDSAVYLCASSLALGSGATDTQYFGPGTRLTVL.

CDR3 amino acids: CASSFVSPPGYTF. CDR3 nucleotides: TGTGCCAGCAGTTTTGTTTCCCCCCCTGGCTACACCTTC. This rearrangement joins TRBV12-3 or TRBV12-4 to TRBJ1-2; D is unclear. Trimming cost V 3 bases and J 7 bases, with 12 bases left between them. The CDR3 consists of 13 residues.

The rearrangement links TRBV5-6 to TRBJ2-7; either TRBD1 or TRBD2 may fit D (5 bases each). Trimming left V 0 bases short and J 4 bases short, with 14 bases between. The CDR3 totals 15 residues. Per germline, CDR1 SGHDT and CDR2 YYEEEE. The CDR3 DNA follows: TGTGCCAGCAGCTTGGAATGGGACGCCTCTTACGAGCAGTACTTC. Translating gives CASSLEWDASYEQYF.

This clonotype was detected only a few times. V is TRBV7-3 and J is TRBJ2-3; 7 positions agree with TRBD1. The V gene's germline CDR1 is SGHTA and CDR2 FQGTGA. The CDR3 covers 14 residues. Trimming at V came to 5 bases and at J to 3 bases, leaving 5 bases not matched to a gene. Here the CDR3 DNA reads TGTGCCAGCAGCCGCGACAGGGTGACAGATACGCAGTATTTT. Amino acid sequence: CASSRDRVTDTQYF. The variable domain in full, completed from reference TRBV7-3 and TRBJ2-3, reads GAGVSQTPSNKVTEKGKYVELRCDPISGHTALYWYRQSLGQGPEFLIYFQGTGAADDSGLPNDRFFAVRPEGSVSTLKIQRTERGDSAVYLCASSRDRVTDTQYFGPGTRLTVL.

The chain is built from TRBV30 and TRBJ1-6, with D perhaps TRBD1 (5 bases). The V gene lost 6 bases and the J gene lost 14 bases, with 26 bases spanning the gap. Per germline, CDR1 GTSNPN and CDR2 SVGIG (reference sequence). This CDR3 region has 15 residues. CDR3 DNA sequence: TGTGCCTGCCCACGTTCCGGGGGAACTGGGGGAGCCCTCCACTTT. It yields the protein CACPRSGGTGGALHF.

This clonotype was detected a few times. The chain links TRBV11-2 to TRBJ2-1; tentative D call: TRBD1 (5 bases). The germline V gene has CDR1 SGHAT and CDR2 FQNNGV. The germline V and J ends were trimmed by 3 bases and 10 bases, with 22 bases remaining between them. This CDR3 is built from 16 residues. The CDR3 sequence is CASSFRRGTMGEEQFF. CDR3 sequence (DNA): TGTGCCAGCAGCTTTCGAAGGGGCACAATGGGTGAGGAGCAGTTCTTC.

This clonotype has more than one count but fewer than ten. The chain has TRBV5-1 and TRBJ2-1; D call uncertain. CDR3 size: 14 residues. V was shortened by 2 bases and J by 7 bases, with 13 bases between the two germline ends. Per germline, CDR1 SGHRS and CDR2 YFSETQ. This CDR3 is CASSLRQITNEQFF. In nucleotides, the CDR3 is TGCGCCAGCAGCTTACGGCAGATTACAAATGAGCAGTTCTTC.

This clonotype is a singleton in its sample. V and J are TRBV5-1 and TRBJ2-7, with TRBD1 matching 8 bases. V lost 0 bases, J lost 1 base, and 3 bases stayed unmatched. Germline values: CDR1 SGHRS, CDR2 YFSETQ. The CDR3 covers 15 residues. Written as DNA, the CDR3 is TGCGCCAGCAGCTTGGGGGGACAGGTGTCCTACGAGCAGTACTTC. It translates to CASSLGGQVSYEQYF.

The CDR3 DNA reads as TGTGCCAGCAGCAAGTTGGGGACTAGCTCCTACGAGCAGTACTTC. Its translation: CASSKLGTSSYEQYF. This chain links TRBV27 with TRBJ2-7; 8 bases map to TRBD2. Germline V gene data show CDR1 as MNHEY and CDR2 as SMNVEV (reference sequence). With 6 bases clipped from V and 0 bases from J, the junction kept 7 bases outside the gene matches. This CDR3 has 15 residues.

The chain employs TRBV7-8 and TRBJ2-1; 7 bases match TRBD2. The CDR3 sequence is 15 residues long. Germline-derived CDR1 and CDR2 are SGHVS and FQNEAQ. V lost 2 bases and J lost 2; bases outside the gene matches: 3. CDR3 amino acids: CASSLSSGAYNEQFF. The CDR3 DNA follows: TGTGCCAGCAGCTTATCCAGCGGGGCCTACAATGAGCAGTTCTTC.

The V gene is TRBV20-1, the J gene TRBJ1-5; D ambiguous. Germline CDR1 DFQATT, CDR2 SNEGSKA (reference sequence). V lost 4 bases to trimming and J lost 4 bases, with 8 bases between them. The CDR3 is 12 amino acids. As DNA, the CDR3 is TGCAGTGCTAACGGGGAGAATCAGCCCCAGCATTTT. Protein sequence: CSANGENQPQHF.

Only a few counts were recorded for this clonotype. CDR3 in DNA: TGTGCCAGCAGCTTAGAAGTCAGCCGGGGAGCTTTCTTT. It encodes CASSLEVSRGAFF. The J gene is TRBJ1-1, the V gene TRBV7-9; D gene uncertain. The CDR3 has 13 amino acids. Germline CDR1 and CDR2: SEHNR and FQNEAQ (reference sequence). Trimming shortened V by 1 base and J by 10 bases, and 13 bases separated the two germline ends.

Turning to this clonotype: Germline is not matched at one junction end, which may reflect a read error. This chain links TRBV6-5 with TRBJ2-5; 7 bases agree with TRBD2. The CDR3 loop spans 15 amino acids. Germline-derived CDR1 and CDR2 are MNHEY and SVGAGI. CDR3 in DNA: TGTGCCAGCAGTCCGGGGGGTCGACGAACCGAGAGCCAGTACTTC. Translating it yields CASSPGGRRTESQYF.

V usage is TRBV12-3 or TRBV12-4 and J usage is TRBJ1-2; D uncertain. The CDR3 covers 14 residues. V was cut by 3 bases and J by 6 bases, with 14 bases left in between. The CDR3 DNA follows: TGTGCCAGCAGTTTGATTCGGGGAATGGATGGCTACACCTTC. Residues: CASSLIRGMDGYTF.

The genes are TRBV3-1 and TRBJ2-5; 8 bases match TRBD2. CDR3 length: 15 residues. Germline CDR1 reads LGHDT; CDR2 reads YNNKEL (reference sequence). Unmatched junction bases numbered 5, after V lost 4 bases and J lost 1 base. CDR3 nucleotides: TGTGCCAGCAGCCCGGGGGGGAGCTTCCAAGAGACCCAGTACTTC. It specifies CASSPGGSFQETQYF.

DNA for the CDR3: TGTGCCACCAGTGAGTGGGGCGAGCAGTACTTC. This gives the protein CATSEWGEQYF. This rearrangement joins TRBV24-1 to TRBJ2-7, with D uncertain. The CDR3 runs 11 residues. Trimming took off 4 bases at V and 6 bases at J, with 6 bases between the two ends. CDR1 and CDR2 from the germline V gene are KGHDR and SFDVKD.

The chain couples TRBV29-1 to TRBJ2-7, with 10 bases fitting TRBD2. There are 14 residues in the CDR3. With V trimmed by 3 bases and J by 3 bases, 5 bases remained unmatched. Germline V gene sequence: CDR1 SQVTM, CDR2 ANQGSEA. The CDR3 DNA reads TGCAGCGTTGAGGGGCTAGCGGGGGACTACGAGCAGTACTTC. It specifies CSVEGLAGDYEQYF.

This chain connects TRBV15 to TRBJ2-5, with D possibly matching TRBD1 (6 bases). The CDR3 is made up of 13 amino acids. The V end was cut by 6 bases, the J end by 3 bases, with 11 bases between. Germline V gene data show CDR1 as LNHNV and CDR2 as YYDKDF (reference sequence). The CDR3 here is CATRDSPKETQYF. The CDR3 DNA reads TGTGCCACCAGGGACAGCCCTAAAGAGACCCAGTACTTC.

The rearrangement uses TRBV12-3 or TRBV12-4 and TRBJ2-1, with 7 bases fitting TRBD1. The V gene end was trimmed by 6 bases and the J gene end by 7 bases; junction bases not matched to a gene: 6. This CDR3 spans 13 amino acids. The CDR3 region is CASRQGIGNEQFF. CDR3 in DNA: TGTGCCAGCAGACAGGGGATCGGGAATGAGCAGTTCTTC.

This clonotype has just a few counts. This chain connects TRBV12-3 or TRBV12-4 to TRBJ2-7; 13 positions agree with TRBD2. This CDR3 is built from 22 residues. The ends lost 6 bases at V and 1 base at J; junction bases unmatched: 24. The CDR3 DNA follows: TGTGCCAGCAGCCCGGGACTCCACGCACTAGCGGGAGGGCAAAGATTATCCTACGAGCAGTACTTC. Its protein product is CASSPGLHALAGGQRLSYEQYF.

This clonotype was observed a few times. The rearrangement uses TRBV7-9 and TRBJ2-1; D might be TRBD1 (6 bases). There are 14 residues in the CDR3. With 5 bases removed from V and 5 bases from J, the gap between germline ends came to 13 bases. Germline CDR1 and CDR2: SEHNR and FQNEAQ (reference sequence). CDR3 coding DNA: TGTGCCAGCAGCCCCCGGACAGCCAACAATGAGCAGTTCTTC. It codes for CASSPRTANNEQFF. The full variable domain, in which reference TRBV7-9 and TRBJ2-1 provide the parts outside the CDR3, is DTGVSQNPRHKITKRGQNVTFRCDPISEHNRLYWYRQTLGQGPEFLTYFQNEAQLEKSRLLSDRFSAERPKGSFSTLEIQRTEQGDSAMYLCASSPRTANNEQFFGPGTRLTVL.

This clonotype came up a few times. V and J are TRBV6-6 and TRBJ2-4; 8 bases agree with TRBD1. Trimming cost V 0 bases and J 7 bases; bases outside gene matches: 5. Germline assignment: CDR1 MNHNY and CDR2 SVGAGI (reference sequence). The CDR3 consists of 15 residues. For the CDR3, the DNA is TGTGCCAGCAGTTACTCGACAGGGGCGGGGAACATTCAGTACTTC. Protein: CASSYSTGAGNIQYF.